This T cell receptor beta chain came from a study of OX40 agonist ivuxolimab in advanced cancers. Context from the whole study: Ivuxolimab was a fully human IgG2 agonistic monoclonal antibody targeting the costimulatory receptor OX40 (CD134). Prior anti-PD-1, anti-PD-L1 or anti-CTLA-4 therapy was permitted, and checkpoint inhibitors had been received by 30% to 40% of dose-escalation patients. In the dose-escalation cohort, 70% to 85% of patients were male, and the mean age was roughly 60 years, with a range of about 23 to 90. Partial responses were achieved by three dose-escalation patients, of whom one had hepatocellular carcinoma and two had cutaneous melanoma. The monotherapy dose-escalation portion (N of about 50 patients) of the phase I ivuxolimab trial is reported in the paper. Intravenous ivuxolimab was administered to patients every 2 weeks at six dose levels: 0.01, 0.1, 0.3, 1.5, 3 and 10 mg/kg. Of the approximately 54 patients in dose escalation, 19 had hepatocellular carcinoma, some 15 had melanoma, 9 had renal cell carcinoma and 9 had head and neck cancer. The purpose of peripheral TCRbeta sequencing was to test whether ivuxolimab changed TCR sequence diversity and led to clonal T-cell expansion. Overall study outcomes, separate from this receptor: After ivuxolimab, expanded clones were on average more numerous among CD8+ T cells than among CD4+ T cells. At doses of 0.1 to 3.0 mg/kg, clonal expansion of both CD4+ and CD8+ T cells in blood was seen between baseline and week 6. Partial responders in the 0.1-3.0 mg/kg groups had among the lowest normalized peripheral clonal expansion, especially among CD8+ T cells. The antigen specificity of the clonally expanded peripheral T cells was not determined. Low levels of normalized T-cell clonal expansion were also shown by some nonresponding patients.

Patients with autoimmune disease history or receiving systemic immunosuppression were excluded from the trial. In every dose cohort, peripheral blood was drawn for TCR sequencing at baseline, cycle 4 day 1, and cycle 7 day 1. The samples were taken from a phase I, first-in-human, multicenter, open-label dose-escalation trial of ivuxolimab. The trial enrolled adults with locally advanced or metastatic head and neck squamous cell, hepatocellular, melanoma or renal cell carcinoma. Before TCR sequencing, CD4+ and CD8+ T cells were separately sorted from peripheral blood. V is trimmed back by 6 bases and J by 3 bases, and the junction contains 5 bases that no gene match accounts for. CDR1 MNHEY and CDR2 SVGAGI were looked up in the germline V gene. Inclusive of the bounding cysteine and phenylalanine, the CDR3 is 15 residues long. The sequence is cut down to CDR3 DNA, 45 bases in frame from base 1. For sequencing of the TCRbeta CDR3 region, genomic DNA was extracted from the sorted cells. The immunoSEQ Assay was used to sequence the TCRbeta CDR3 regions. Entries here come from immuneACCESS through TCRdb and include only in-frame sequences with V and J called. Some clones fail to appear in such tables; in the studies checked, an unresolved V gene covers under half of the shortfall, and the cause of the remainder is unknown. For this sample the table gives around 58,000 clones, of which 70% to 90% were detected only once. The top ten constitute about 5.1% of the sample.

Note on this clone: The specificity of this receptor is unknown. It has no much larger one-base neighbor in the sample; base qualities were not kept.

The chain is assembled from TRBV6-5 and TRBJ2-7, with 13 bases aligning to TRBD2. The clonotype was recovered from an adult with an advanced solid tumor such as melanoma, head and neck, liver or kidney cancer. Here the sequenced sample was CD4+ or CD8+ T cells sorted from blood, taken in a trial of the OX40 agonist ivuxolimab. The encoded CDR3 is CASRLGLAGDYEQYF. The nucleotide sequence is given as TGTGCCAGCAGGCTCGGACTAGCGGGGGACTACGAGCAGTACTTC.